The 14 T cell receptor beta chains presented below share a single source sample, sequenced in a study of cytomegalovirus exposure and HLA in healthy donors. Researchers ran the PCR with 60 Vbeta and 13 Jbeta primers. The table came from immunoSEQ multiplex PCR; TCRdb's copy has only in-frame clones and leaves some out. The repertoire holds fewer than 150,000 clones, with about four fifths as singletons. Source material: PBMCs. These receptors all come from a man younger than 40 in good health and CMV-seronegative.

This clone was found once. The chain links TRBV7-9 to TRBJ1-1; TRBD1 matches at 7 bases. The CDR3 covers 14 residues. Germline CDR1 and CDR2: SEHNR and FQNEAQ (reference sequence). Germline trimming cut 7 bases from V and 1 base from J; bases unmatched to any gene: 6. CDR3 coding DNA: TGTGCCAGCACAACAGGGGTCGAGAACACTGAAGCTTTCTTT. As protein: CASTTGVENTEAFF.

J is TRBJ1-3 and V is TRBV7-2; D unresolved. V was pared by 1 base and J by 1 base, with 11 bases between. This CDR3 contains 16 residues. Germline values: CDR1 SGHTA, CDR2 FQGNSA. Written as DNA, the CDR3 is TGTGCCAGCAGCTTAGGGGCCAGGCTTTCTGGAAACACCATATATTTT. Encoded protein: CASSLGARLSGNTIYF.

The CDR3 here is CASSYSRQINTEAFF. DNA of the CDR3: TGTGCCAGCAGTTACTCGCGACAAATTAACACTGAAGCTTTCTTT. The chain combines TRBV6-5 with TRBJ1-1; unclear D gene. This CDR3 contains 15 residues. Germline lookup yields CDR1 MNHEY and CDR2 SVGAGI. V lost 0 bases to trimming and J lost 2 bases, with 10 bases between them.

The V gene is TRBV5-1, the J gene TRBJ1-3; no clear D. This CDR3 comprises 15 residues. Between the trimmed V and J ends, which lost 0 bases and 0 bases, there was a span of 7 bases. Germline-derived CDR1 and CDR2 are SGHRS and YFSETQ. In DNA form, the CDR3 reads TGCGCCAGCAGCTTGGCTGCCAGCTCTGGAAACACCATATATTTT. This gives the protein CASSLAASSGNTIYF. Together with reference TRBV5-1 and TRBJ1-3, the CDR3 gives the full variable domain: KAGVTQTPRYLIKTRGQQVTLSCSPISGHRSVSWYQQTPGQGLQFLFEYFSETQRNKGNFPGRFSGRQFSNSRSEMNVSTLELGDSALYLCASSLAASSGNTIYFGEGSWLTVV.

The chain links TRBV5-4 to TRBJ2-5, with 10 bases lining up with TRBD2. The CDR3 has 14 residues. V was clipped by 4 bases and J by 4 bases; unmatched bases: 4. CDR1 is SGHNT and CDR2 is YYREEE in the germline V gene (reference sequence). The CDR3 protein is CASSPAGGRETQYF. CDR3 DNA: TGTGCCAGCAGCCCAGCGGGGGGGAGAGAGACCCAGTACTTC.

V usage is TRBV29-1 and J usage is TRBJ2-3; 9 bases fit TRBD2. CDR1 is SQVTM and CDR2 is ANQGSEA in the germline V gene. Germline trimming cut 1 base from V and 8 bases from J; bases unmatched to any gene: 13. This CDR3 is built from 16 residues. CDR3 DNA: TGCAGCGTTGAAGGCCTGTCTAGCGGGGAATCGGTTACGCAGTATTTT. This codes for CSVEGLSSGESVTQYF.

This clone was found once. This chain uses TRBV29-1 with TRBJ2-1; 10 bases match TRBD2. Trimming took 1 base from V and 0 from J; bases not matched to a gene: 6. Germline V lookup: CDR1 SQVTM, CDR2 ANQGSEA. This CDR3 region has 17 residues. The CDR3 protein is CSVEGGLAVSSYNEQFF. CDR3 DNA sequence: TGCAGCGTTGAAGGAGGACTAGCGGTGAGCTCCTACAATGAGCAGTTCTTC.

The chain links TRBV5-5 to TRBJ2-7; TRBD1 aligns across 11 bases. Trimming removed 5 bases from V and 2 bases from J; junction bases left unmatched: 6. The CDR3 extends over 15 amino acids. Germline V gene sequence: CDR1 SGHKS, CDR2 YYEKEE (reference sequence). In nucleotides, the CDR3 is TGTGCCAGCAGATGGGGACAGGGGGTACCCTACGAGCAGTACTTC. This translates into CASRWGQGVPYEQYF.

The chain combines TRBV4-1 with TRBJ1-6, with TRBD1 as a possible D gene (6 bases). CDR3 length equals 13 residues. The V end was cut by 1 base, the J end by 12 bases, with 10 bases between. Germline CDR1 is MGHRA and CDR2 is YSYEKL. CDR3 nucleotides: TGCGCCAGCAGCCAAGGGGACATCCTACCCCTCCACTTT. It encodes CASSQGDILPLHF.

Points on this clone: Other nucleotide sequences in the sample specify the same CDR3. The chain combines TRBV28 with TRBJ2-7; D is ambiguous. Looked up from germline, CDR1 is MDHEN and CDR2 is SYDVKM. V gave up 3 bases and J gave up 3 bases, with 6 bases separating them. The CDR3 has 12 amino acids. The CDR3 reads CASSFSSYEQYF. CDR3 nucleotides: TGTGCCAGCAGTTTTTCCAGCTACGAGCAGTACTTC. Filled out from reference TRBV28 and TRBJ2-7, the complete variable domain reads DVKVTQSSRYLVKRTGEKVFLECVQDMDHENMFWYRQDPGLGLRLIYFSYDVKMKEKGDIPEGYSVSREKKERFSLILESASTNQTSMYLCASSFSSYEQYFGPGTRLTVT.

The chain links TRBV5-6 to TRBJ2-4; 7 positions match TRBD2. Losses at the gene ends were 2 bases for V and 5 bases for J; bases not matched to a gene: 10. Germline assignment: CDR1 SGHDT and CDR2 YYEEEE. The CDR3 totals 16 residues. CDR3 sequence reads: CASSFDGTGGQNIQYF. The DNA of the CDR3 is TGTGCCAGCAGCTTCGACGGGACGGGGGGTCAAAACATTCAGTACTTC. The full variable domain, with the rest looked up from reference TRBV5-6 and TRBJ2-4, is DAGVTQSPTHLIKTRGQQVTLRCSPKSGHDTVSWYQQALGQGPQFIFQYYEEEERQRGNFPDRFSGHQFPNYSSELNVNALLLGDSALYLCASSFDGTGGQNIQYFGAGTRLSVL.

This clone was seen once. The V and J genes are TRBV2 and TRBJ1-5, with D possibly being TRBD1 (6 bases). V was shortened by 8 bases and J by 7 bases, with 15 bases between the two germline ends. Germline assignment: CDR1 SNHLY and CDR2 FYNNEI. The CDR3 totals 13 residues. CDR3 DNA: TGTGCCAGCGGATTATGGGGGCAACAGCCCCAGCATTTT. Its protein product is CASGLWGQQPQHF. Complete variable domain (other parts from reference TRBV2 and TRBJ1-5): EPEVTQTPSHQVTQMGQEVILRCVPISNHLYFYWYRQILGQKVEFLVSFYNNEISEKSEIFDDQFSVERPDGSNFTLKIRSTKLEDSAMYFCASGLWGQQPQHFGDGTRLSIL.

The CDR3: CAWTLTSGVFNEQFF. The CDR3 nucleotides are TGTGCCTGGACCCTGACTAGCGGTGTCTTCAATGAGCAGTTCTTC. The rearrangement joins TRBV30 to TRBJ2-1, with 9 positions matching TRBD2. The V gene's germline CDR1 is GTSNPN and CDR2 SVGIG (reference sequence). Trimming cost V 4 bases and J 6 bases; bases outside gene matches: 10. The CDR3 is made up of 15 amino acids.

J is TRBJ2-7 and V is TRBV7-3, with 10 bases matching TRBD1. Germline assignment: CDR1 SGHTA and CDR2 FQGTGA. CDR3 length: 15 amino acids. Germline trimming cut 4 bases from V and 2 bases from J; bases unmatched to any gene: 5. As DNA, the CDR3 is TGTGCCAGCAGCTCTGCCGGGACAGGGGCCTACGAGCAGTACTTC. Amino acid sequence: CASSSAGTGAYEQYF.